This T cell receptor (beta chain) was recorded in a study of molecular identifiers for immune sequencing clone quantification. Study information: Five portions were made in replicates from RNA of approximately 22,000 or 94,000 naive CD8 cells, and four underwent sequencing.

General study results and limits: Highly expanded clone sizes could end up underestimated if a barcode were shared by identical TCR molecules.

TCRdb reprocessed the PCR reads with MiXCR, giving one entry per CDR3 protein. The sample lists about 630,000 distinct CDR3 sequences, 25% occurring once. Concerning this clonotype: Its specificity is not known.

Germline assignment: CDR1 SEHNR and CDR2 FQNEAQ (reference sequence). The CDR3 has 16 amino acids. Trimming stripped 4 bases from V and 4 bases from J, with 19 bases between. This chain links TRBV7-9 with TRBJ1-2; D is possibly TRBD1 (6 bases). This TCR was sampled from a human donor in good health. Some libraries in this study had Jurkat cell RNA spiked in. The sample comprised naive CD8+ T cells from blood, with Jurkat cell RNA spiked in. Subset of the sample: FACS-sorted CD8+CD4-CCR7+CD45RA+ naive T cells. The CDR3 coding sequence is TGTGCCAGCAGCTCGGGGCTACAGGGAGTTTCCTATGGCTACACCTTC. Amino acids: CASSSGLQGVSYGYTF.